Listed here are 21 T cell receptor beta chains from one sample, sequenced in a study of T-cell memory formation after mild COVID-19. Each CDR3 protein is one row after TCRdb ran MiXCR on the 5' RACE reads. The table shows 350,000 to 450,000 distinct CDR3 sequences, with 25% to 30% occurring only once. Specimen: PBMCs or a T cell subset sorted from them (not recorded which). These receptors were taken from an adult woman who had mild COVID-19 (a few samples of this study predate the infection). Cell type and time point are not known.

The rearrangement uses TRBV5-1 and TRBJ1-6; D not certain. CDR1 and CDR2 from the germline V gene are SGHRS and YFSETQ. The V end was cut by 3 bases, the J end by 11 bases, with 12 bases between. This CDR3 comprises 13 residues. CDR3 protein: CASSYNWRPPLHF. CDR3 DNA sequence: TGCGCCAGCAGCTATAACTGGAGGCCACCCCTCCACTTT. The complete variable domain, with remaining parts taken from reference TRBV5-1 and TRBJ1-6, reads KAGVTQTPRYLIKTRGQQVTLSCSPISGHRSVSWYQQTPGQGLQFLFEYFSETQRNKGNFPGRFSGRQFSNSRSEMNVSTLELGDSALYLCASSYNWRPPLHFGNGTRLTVT.

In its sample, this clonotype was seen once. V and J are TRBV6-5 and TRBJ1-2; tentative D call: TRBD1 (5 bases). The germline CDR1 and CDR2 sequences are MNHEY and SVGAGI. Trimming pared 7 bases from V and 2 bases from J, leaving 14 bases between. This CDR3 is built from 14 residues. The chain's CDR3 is CASTIMAGNYGYTF. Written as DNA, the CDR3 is TGTGCCAGCACCATAATGGCAGGGAACTATGGCTACACCTTC.

The CDR3, as DNA: TGTGCCAGCAGCCCTGTAAGGGCGGGCGGGGCGCACGGCTACACCTTC. Residues: CASSPVRAGGAHGYTF. The chain employs TRBV7-9 and TRBJ1-2; a possible D gene is TRBD1 (5 bases). The length of the CDR3 is 16 residues. Germline CDR1 SEHNR, CDR2 FQNEAQ (reference sequence). Trimming stripped 5 bases from V and 8 bases from J, with 24 bases between. Full variable domain (missing parts from reference TRBV7-9 and TRBJ1-2): DTGVSQNPRHKITKRGQNVTFRCDPISEHNRLYWYRQTLGQGPEFLTYFQNEAQLEKSRLLSDRFSAERPKGSFSTLEIQRTEQGDSAMYLCASSPVRAGGAHGYTFGSGTRLTVV.

This CDR3 is CASSSGTSINEQFF. Here the CDR3 DNA reads TGTGCCAGCAGCAGCGGGACTAGCATAAATGAGCAGTTCTTC. This chain links TRBV5-6 with TRBJ2-1, with 9 bases fitting TRBD2. J lost 7 bases, V lost 4 bases, and 6 bases had no gene match. Germline V lookup: CDR1 SGHDT, CDR2 YYEEEE. This CDR3 spans 14 amino acids.

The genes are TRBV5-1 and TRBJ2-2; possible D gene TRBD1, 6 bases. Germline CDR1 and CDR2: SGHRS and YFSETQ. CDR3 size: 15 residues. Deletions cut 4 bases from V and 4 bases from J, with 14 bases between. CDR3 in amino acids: CASSPRTASTGELFF. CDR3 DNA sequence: TGCGCCAGCAGCCCTCGGACAGCATCCACCGGGGAGCTGTTTTTT.

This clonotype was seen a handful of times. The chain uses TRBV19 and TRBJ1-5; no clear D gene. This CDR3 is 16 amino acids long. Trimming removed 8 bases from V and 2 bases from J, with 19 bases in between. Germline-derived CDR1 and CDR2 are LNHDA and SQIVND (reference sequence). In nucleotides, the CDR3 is TGTGCCAGTCGGTCAGGAATCCCCGGCGGCAATCAGCCCCAGCATTTT. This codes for CASRSGIPGGNQPQHF. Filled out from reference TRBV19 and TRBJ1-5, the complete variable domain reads DGGITQSPKYLFRKEGQNVTLSCEQNLNHDAMYWYRQDPGQGLRLIYYSQIVNDFQKGDIAEGYSVSREKKESFPLTVTSAQKNPTAFYLCASRSGIPGGNQPQHFGDGTRLSIL.

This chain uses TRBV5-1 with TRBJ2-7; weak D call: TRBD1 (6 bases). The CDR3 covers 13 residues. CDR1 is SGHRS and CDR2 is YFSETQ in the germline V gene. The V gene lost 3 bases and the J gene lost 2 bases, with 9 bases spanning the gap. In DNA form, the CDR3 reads TGCGCCAGCAGCTGGTCAGGGGCCTACGAGCAGTACTTC. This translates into CASSWSGAYEQYF.

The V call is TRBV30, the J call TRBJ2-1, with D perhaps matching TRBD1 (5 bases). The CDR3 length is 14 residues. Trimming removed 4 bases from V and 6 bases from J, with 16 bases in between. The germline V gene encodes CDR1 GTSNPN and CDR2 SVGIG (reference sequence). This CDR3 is CAWKRTSGANEQFF. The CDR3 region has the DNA TGTGCCTGGAAAAGGACCAGTGGGGCCAATGAGCAGTTCTTC.

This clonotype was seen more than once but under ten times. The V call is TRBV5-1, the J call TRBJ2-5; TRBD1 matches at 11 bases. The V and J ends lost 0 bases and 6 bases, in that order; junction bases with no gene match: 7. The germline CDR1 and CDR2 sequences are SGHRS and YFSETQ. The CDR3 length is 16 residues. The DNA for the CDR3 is TGCGCCAGCAGCTTGGATTGGACAGGGGGCGGCAAGACCCAGTACTTC. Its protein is CASSLDWTGGGKTQYF.

The CDR3 loop reads CASRIGGENLGQYF. DNA for the CDR3: TGCGCCAGCCGGATCGGGGGGGAGAATCTTGGGCAGTACTTC. The rearrangement links TRBV5-1 to TRBJ2-7; 8 bases fit TRBD2. With 7 bases clipped from V and 9 bases from J, the junction kept 15 bases outside the gene matches. The CDR3 extends over 14 amino acids. CDR1 and CDR2 from the germline V gene are SGHRS and YFSETQ.

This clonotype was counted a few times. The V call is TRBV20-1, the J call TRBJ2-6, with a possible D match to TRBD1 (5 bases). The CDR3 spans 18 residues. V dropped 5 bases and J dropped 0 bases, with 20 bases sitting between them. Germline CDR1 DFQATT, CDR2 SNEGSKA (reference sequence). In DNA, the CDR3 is TGCAGTGCTTATGCTTTTGGGGCCGCAGGCTCTGGGGCCAACGTCCTGACTTTC. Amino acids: CSAYAFGAAGSGANVLTF.

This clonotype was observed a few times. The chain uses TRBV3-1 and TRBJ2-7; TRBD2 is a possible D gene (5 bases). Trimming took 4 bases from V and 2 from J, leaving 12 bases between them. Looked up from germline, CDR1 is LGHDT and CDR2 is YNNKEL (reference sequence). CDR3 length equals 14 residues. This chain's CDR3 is CASSPRSAAYEQYF. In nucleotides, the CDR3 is TGTGCCAGCAGCCCCCGTAGCGCAGCCTACGAGCAGTACTTC.

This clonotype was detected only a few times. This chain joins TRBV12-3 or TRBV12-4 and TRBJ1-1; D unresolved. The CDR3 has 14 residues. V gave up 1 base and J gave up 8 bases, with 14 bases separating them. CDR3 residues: CASSLVLPSEEAFF. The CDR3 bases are TGTGCCAGCAGTTTAGTCCTGCCCTCAGAGGAAGCTTTCTTT.

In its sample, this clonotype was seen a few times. The DNA of the CDR3 is TGTGCCAGCAGTTGGGGGGACCATAGCACAGATACGCAGTATTTT. Translating gives CASSWGDHSTDTQYF. The chain is built from TRBV6-1 and TRBJ2-3, with D possibly matching TRBD2 (6 bases). The V end lost 5 bases, the J end lost 0 bases, and 12 bases lay between the germline ends. The CDR3 loop spans 15 amino acids. Germline lookup yields CDR1 MNHNS and CDR2 SASEGT.

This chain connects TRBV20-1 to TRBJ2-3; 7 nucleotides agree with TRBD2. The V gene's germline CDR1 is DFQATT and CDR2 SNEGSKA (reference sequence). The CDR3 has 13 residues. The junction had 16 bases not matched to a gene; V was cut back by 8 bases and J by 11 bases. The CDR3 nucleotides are TGCAGTCTATCCGGGGGGTCACCTAGCAAGCAGTATTTT. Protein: CSLSGGSPSKQYF.

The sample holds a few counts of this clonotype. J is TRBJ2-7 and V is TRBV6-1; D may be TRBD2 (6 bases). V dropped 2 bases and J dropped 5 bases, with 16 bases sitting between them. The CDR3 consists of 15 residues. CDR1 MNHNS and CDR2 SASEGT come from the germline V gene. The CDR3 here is CASSETLEGSHEQYF. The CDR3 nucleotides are TGTGCCAGCAGTGAAACCTTGGAGGGGTCTCACGAGCAGTACTTC.

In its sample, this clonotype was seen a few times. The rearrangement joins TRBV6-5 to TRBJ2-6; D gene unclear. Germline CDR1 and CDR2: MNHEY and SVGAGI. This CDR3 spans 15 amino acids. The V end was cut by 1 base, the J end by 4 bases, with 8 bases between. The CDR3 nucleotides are TGTGCCAGCAGTTACTTGAGATTCGGGGCCAACGTCCTGACTTTC. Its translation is CASSYLRFGANVLTF.

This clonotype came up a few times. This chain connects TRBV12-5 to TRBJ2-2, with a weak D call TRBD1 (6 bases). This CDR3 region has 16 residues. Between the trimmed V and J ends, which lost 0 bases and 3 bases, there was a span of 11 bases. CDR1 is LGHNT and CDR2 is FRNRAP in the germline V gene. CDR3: CASGLVTGQHTGELFF. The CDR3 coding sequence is TGTGCTAGTGGTTTGGTAACGGGACAACACACCGGGGAGCTGTTTTTT.

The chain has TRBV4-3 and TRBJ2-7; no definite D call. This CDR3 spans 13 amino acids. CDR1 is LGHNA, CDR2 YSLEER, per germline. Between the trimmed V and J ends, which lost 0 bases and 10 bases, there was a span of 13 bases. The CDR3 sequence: CASSQEAGLDQYF. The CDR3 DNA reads TGCGCCAGCAGCCAAGAGGCCGGGTTGGACCAGTACTTC.

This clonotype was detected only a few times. The CDR3 region has the DNA TGTGCCAGCAGTCGACAGGAGAACACTGAAGCTTTCTTT. This translates into CASSRQENTEAFF. The gene calls are TRBV3-1 and TRBJ1-1; D is possibly TRBD1 (6 bases). The CDR3 loop spans 13 amino acids. Germline CDR1 LGHDT, CDR2 YNNKEL (reference sequence). Trimming stripped 6 bases from V and 1 base from J, with 9 bases between.

CDR3 loop: CASSLLLAGKNGPQNIQYF. The CDR3 DNA reads as TGTGCCAGCAGCTTGCTACTAGCGGGGAAAAACGGGCCTCAAAACATTCAGTACTTC. The rearrangement joins TRBV5-6 to TRBJ2-4; TRBD2 matches at 10 bases. CDR1 and CDR2 (germline): SGHDT, YYEEEE. Trimming at V came to 1 base and at J to 5 bases, leaving 15 bases not matched to a gene. This CDR3 has 19 residues. The full variable domain, in which reference TRBV5-6 and TRBJ2-4 provide the parts outside the CDR3, is DAGVTQSPTHLIKTRGQQVTLRCSPKSGHDTVSWYQQALGQGPQFIFQYYEEEERQRGNFPDRFSGHQFPNYSSELNVNALLLGDSALYLCASSLLLAGKNGPQNIQYFGAGTRLSVL.